A selection of T cell receptor beta chains follows, all from one sample in a study of T cell repertoires in aging, cancer and after chemotherapy. TCRdb independently ran MiXCR on the multiplex PCR reads; one entry per CDR3 protein. The profile shows around 1,600 distinct CDR3 sequences, approximately 60% of them singletons. The sequenced material came from blood. Receptors originate from a human donor with a solid tumor. The CDR3 runs from the conserved cysteine through the conserved F or W. A D gene is named only where the DNA matches it firmly. A row's size may be missing; if present it is once, few, many or a size class.

j_call v_call clone_size d_call cdr3_aa cdr3_nt
TRBJ2-3 TRBV6-4 - TRBD1 CASSETGGTDTQYF TGTGCCAGCAGTGAGACAGGGGGCACAGATACGCAGTATTTT
TRBJ2-7 TRBV6-5 - TRBD1 CASSSPGQTTYEQYF TGTGCCAGCAGTTCCCCGGGACAGACAACCTACGAGCAGTACTTC
TRBJ2-2 TRBV6-4 - - CASSETGTGELFF TGTGCCAGCAGTGAGACGGGAACCGGGGAGCTGTTTTTT
TRBJ2-5 TRBV11-3 - TRBD2 CASSLGGLGLEAGETQYF TGTGCCAGCAGCTTAGGCGGTTTGGGACTAGAGGCGGGAGAGACCCAGTACTTC
TRBJ1-5 TRBV28 - - CASSSPYRDSNQPQHF TGTGCCAGCAGTTCGCCCTACAGGGATAGCAATCAGCCCCAGCATTTT
TRBJ2-1 TRBV7-9 - - CASSLASWSSYNEQFF TGTGCCAGCAGCTTAGCGTCCTGGAGCTCCTACAATGAGCAGTTCTTC
TRBJ1-1 TRBV6-5 - - CASRPTVANTEAFF TGTGCCAGCAGACCGACAGTTGCGAACACTGAAGCTTTCTTT
TRBJ2-5 TRBV6-5 - TRBD1 CASSYSQGGETQYF TGTGCCAGCAGTTACTCACAGGGGGGTGAGACCCAGTACTTC
TRBJ1-6 TRBV6-1 - - CASSERQKDSPLHF TGTGCCAGCAGTGAACGGCAAAAGGATTCACCCCTCCACTTT
TRBJ2-7 TRBV6-5 few - CASSSSNSYEQYF TGTGCCAGCAGTAGTTCTAACAGCTACGAGCAGTACTTC
TRBJ2-7 TRBV6-5 few - CASTEPSSYEQYF TGTGCCAGTACTGAACCGAGCTCCTACGAGCAGTACTTC
TRBJ2-7 TRBV6-2/TRBV6-3 few TRBD1 CASRRTGLTYEQYF TGTGCCAGCAGGAGGACAGGGCTCACCTACGAGCAGTACTTC
TRBJ1-6 TRBV28 - TRBD1 CASRSGTVNSPLHF TGTGCCAGCAGGTCCGGGACAGTTAATTCACCCCTCCACTTT
TRBJ2-3 TRBV20-1 - - CSALSWGLRTDTQYF TGCAGTGCTTTATCTTGGGGACTCCGCACAGATACGCAGTATTTT